This TCR beta chain originates from a study of shared clonotypes between healthy human individuals. Remarks on this clone: The sample contains more than one DNA sequence encoding this CDR3.

CD45RO-negative cells were positively selected for CCR7, leaving out terminally differentiated effector memory CD45RA+ cells. Data came from immunoSEQ multiplex PCR; TCRdb stores just in-frame clones and leaves some out. The profile shows roughly 1,800,000 clones, 85% to 95% of them singletons. The CDR3 runs to 13 residues. V gave up 5 bases and J gave up 4 bases, with 12 bases separating them. Germline V CDR1 and CDR2: MGHRA, YSYEKL. This chain links TRBV4-1 with TRBJ2-7; either TRBD1 or TRBD2 may supply D (5 bases each). The material sequenced was naive CD8+ T cells sorted from blood. This clonotype originated in a man in his late teens or twenties in good health. CDR3 sequence: CASSTGASYEQYF. The CDR3 nucleotides read TGCGCCAGCAGCACCGGGGCGTCGTACGAGCAGTACTTC.